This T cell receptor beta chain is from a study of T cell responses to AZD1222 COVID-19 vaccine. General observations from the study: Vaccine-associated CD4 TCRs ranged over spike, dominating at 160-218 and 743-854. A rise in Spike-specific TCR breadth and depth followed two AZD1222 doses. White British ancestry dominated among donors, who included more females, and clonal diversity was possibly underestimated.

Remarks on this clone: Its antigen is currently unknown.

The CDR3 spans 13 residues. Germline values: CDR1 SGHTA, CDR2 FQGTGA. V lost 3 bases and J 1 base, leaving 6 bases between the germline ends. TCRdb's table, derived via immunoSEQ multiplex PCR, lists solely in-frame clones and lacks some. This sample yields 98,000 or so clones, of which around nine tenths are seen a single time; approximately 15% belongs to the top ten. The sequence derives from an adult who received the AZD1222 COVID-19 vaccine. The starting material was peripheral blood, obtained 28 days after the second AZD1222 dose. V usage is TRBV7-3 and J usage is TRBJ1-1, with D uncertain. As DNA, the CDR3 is TGTGCCAGCAGCTTGGACCGGAACACTGAAGCTTTCTTT. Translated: CASSLDRNTEAFF.